This T cell receptor beta chain was recovered during a study of blood T cell repertoires in COVID-19. Study overall: Researchers got acute and convalescent COVID-19 samples from the United States, Italy and Spain. Sources were T cells, B-cell-depleted T cells, or PBMCs; the material itself was cDNA or gDNA.

A Seattle source enrolled patients during active infection and followed them longitudinally. Authors' processing steps: Counts of nucleated cells, estimated from reference gene primer amplification, were obtained. Data came from immunoSEQ multiplex PCR; TCRdb stores just in-frame clones and leaves some out. That table is the source of V, J and clone size, and D and trimming were worked out from the DNA. This sample yields some 240,000 clones, of which 80% to 90% are seen a single time; 10% belongs to the top ten. Input material: peripheral blood. This clonotype was obtained from a woman in her sixties or seventies with COVID-19, enrolled during active disease.

The CDR3 region has the DNA TGTGCCAGCAGCTTAGGATCCGGGGTCGGCAATCAGCCCCAGCATTTT. This sequence encodes CASSLGSGVGNQPQHF. The rearrangement joins TRBV7-8 to TRBJ1-5; D not certain. This CDR3 contains 16 residues. The V and J ends lost 1 base and 2 bases respectively, with 12 bases between them. Germline V gives CDR1 SGHVS, CDR2 FQNEAQ.